A selection of T cell receptor beta chains follows, all from one sample in a study of T cells expressing NK-cell markers. TCRdb derives one entry per CDR3 protein from the 5' RACE reads, leaving out DNA. The specimen's table records over 150,000 distinct CDR3 sequences. The specimen sequenced was blood T cells: a sorted CD56 or NKG2C T cell subset, CD4+ or CD8+ T cells, or bulk PBMC T cells (not recorded which). These receptors were taken from a woman aged 45 to 65 in good health. CDR3s include the opening cysteine and the closing phenylalanine or tryptophan.

J gene	V gene	CDR3 protein
TRBJ2-5	TRBV4-2	CASSQLGGAGWQETQYF
TRBJ2-1	TRBV20-1	CSASGSLSYNEQFF
TRBJ2-7	TRBV27	CASSLFWSYEQYF
TRBJ2-1	TRBV2	CASSETRSSYNEQFF
TRBJ1-2	TRBV4-2	CASSQDHSSPSYGYTF
TRBJ2-7	TRBV7-9	CASSSGAYEQYF
TRBJ2-4	TRBV27	CATLGDGPLAKNIQYF
TRBJ2-3	TRBV5-6	CASSLSGVAGLGDTQYF
TRBJ2-2	TRBV27	CASTGGYTGELFF
TRBJ2-3	TRBV4-1	CASSSTPGQGFADTQYF
TRBJ2-3	TRBV5-8	CASSLGQAQYF
TRBJ2-1	TRBV12-3/TRBV12-4	CASNSGSPYNEQFF
TRBJ2-7	TRBV18	CASSPPGTSLSYEQYF
TRBJ2-3	TRBV5-5	CASSPLDTSADTQYF
TRBJ2-1	TRBV19	CASSNRMTPGEQFF
TRBJ1-1	TRBV5-6	CASKTGYTEAFF